These 21 T cell receptor beta chains were all obtained from the same sample, sequenced in a study of blood T cells in healthy people across ages. A J-beta primer mix and a sample-barcoded 5' primer were used in a second PCR of roughly 6 to 12 cycles. TCRdb redid the calling of the 5' RACE reads with MiXCR, one entry per CDR3 protein. The table includes about 580,000 distinct CDR3 sequences, 47% detected once. Sample: blood. The receptor set was obtained from a man older than 75 in good health.

The V gene is TRBV7-2, the J gene TRBJ1-1; D might be TRBD1 (6 bases). The V gene lost 1 base and the J gene lost 2 bases, with 23 bases spanning the gap. CDR1 is SGHTA and CDR2 is FQGNSA in the germline V gene. The CDR3 runs 19 residues. The CDR3 sequence is CASSLGAGTTTSINTEAFF. CDR3 coding DNA: TGTGCCAGCAGCTTAGGAGCAGGGACAACCACCTCAATAAACACTGAAGCTTTCTTT.

The chain uses TRBV24-1 and TRBJ1-1; 9 bases are a match to TRBD1. The CDR3 has 12 residues. V gave up 4 bases and J gave up 12 bases; unmatched junction bases: 5. Germline V CDR1 and CDR2: KGHDR, SFDVKD. CDR3 nucleotides: TGTGCCACCAGTGACCCGGGACAGGGATCTTTCTTT. Encoded protein: CATSDPGQGSFF.

The chain combines TRBV7-2 with TRBJ2-7; D gene unclear. The CDR3 sequence is 16 residues long. The germline V gene encodes CDR1 SGHTA and CDR2 FQGNSA. V lost 5 bases to trimming and J lost 3 bases, with 20 bases between them. The CDR3 DNA is TGTGCCAGCAGCCACGATGGGCGCGGAGTGGGCTACGAGCAGTACTTC. This codes for CASSHDGRGVGYEQYF.

There are many counts of this clonotype. The chain couples TRBV6-6 to TRBJ1-1; tentative D call: TRBD1 (6 bases). Germline CDR1 and CDR2: MNHNY and SVGAGI (reference sequence). The ends were cut back, 6 bases at V and 11 bases at J, with 16 bases in the middle. The CDR3 is 12 amino acids. This CDR3 reads CASRGAPELAFF. CDR3 nucleotide sequence: TGTGCCAGCAGGGGGGCGCCAGAATTGGCTTTCTTT.

The gene calls are TRBV7-2 and TRBJ2-1; TRBD2 is a possible D gene (6 bases). Trimming removed 0 bases from V and 4 bases from J, with 16 bases in between. In germline, CDR1 is SGHTA, CDR2 FQGNSA. This CDR3 spans 17 amino acids. This CDR3 reads CASSLASGHGWYNEQFF. In DNA, the CDR3 is TGTGCCAGCAGCTTAGCCAGCGGGCACGGCTGGTACAATGAGCAGTTCTTC.

V gene TRBV5-4 combines with J gene TRBJ1-2; D might be TRBD1 (6 bases). Trimming shortened V by 1 base and J by 4 bases, and 11 bases separated the two germline ends. This CDR3 has 14 amino acids. Germline V CDR1 and CDR2: SGHNT, YYREEE (reference sequence). In nucleotides, the CDR3 is TGTGCCAGCAGCTTGCCAGGGGTCGGCTATGGCTACACCTTC. Translation gives CASSLPGVGYGYTF.

CDR3 coding DNA: TGTGCCAGCAGCTTAGATTTGCCTCACTCGGGGGCTTTCTTT. Amino acids: CASSLDLPHSGAFF. This rearrangement joins TRBV7-9 to TRBJ1-1; D remains unclear. Germline V gene data show CDR1 as SEHNR and CDR2 as FQNEAQ (reference sequence). Between the trimmed V and J ends, which lost 1 base and 11 bases, there was a span of 17 bases. This CDR3 is built from 14 residues.

This clonotype was found a few times. The gene calls are TRBV29-1 and TRBJ2-5, with 10 bases identical to TRBD1. Germline V CDR1 and CDR2: SQVTM, ANQGSEA. With V trimmed by 7 bases and J by 5 bases, 4 bases remained unmatched. The CDR3 contains 12 residues. The CDR3 sequence is CSGTGGVETQYF. The DNA for the CDR3 is TGCAGCGGGACAGGGGGTGTGGAGACCCAGTACTTC.

The J gene is TRBJ2-1, the V gene TRBV2, with 8 bases fitting TRBD2. The CDR3 has 16 residues. CDR1 and CDR2 from the germline V gene are SNHLY and FYNNEI. V dropped 5 bases and J dropped 3; count of bases not matched to a gene: 9. The CDR3 sequence: CASSSHTGGVYNEQFF. Written as DNA, the CDR3 is TGTGCCAGCAGTTCCCACACGGGAGGGGTCTACAATGAGCAGTTCTTC.

The gene calls are TRBV9 and TRBJ1-1, with D possibly TRBD1 on 6 matching bases. This CDR3 contains 14 residues. Germline CDR1 and CDR2: SGDLS and YYNGEE. Trimming removed 6 bases at V and 1 base at J, with 13 bases between. This chain's CDR3 is CASTQGQSNTEAFF. In DNA form, the CDR3 reads TGTGCCAGCACCCAAGGACAGTCGAACACTGAAGCTTTCTTT.

This clonotype has a handful of counts. This chain connects TRBV20-1 to TRBJ2-7; no firm D call. The CDR3 totals 15 residues. Per germline, CDR1 DFQATT and CDR2 SNEGSKA (reference sequence). V was trimmed by 5 bases and J by 0 bases, leaving 17 bases between them. The chain's CDR3 is CSAPHWTFSSYEQYF. CDR3 DNA sequence: TGCAGTGCTCCCCACTGGACGTTCAGCTCCTACGAGCAGTACTTC.

This clonotype has more than one count but fewer than ten. In DNA form, the CDR3 reads TGTGCCAGCAGCGCATTTGGCGAGCAGTACTTC. Its protein is CASSAFGEQYF. The chain couples TRBV7-2 to TRBJ2-7; D not resolved. Trimming removed 5 bases at V and 6 bases at J, with 8 bases between. This CDR3 comprises 11 residues. In germline, CDR1 is SGHTA, CDR2 FQGNSA.

The gene calls are TRBV5-5 and TRBJ2-7; TRBD1 matches at 8 bases. The germline gives CDR1 SGHKS, CDR2 YYEKEE (reference sequence). This CDR3 is 15 amino acids long. With 6 bases clipped from V and 1 base from J, the junction kept 9 bases outside the gene matches. The CDR3 sequence: CASTPVDRVSYEQYF. Written as DNA, the CDR3 is TGTGCCAGCACTCCCGTGGACAGGGTATCCTACGAGCAGTACTTC.

The chain combines TRBV20-1 with TRBJ2-1; tentative D call: TRBD2 (5 bases). The CDR3 spans 13 residues. V was clipped by 1 base and J by 8 bases, with 12 bases between them. The germline CDR1 and CDR2 sequences are DFQATT and SNEGSKA (reference sequence). DNA for the CDR3: TGCAGTGCTAGAGGAGGGAGCGTTTATGAGCAGTTCTTC. This gives the protein CSARGGSVYEQFF.

J is TRBJ2-3 and V is TRBV7-2, with 8 bases that match TRBD2. Germline V CDR1 and CDR2: SGHTA, FQGNSA. V lost 3 bases, J lost 2 bases, and 4 bases stayed unmatched. The CDR3 totals 15 residues. CDR3 sequence reads: CASSFAAGDTDTQYF. The CDR3 nucleotides are TGTGCCAGCAGCTTTGCAGCGGGGGACACAGATACGCAGTATTTT.

The rearrangement joins TRBV7-3 to TRBJ1-2; D gene unclear. Trimming took off 5 bases at V and 5 bases at J, with 12 bases between the two ends. This CDR3 is built from 13 residues. Germline-derived CDR1 and CDR2 are SGHTA and FQGTGA. CDR3 sequence (DNA): TGTGCCAGCAGCGAAGACCGCCGGTATGGCTACACCTTC. This sequence encodes CASSEDRRYGYTF.

This clonotype was counted at least ten times. This may be a read error, as it is one base from a much larger clone. The chain carries TRBV6-5 and TRBJ2-5; 7 nucleotides agree with TRBD2. The CDR3 extends over 16 amino acids. J lost 11 bases, V lost 3 bases, and 18 bases had no gene match. Germline assignment: CDR1 MNHEY and CDR2 SVGAGI. The CDR3 nucleotides are TGTGCCAGCAGTTATGGATGGAGAGCGGGGAGCCCAGAGCAGTACTTC. The encoded protein is CASSYGWRAGSPEQYF.

The chain couples TRBV7-2 to TRBJ2-1, with D perhaps TRBD2 (5 bases). CDR3 length: 17 residues. The ends were cut back, 0 bases at V and 8 bases at J, with 20 bases in the middle. The germline V gene has CDR1 SGHTA and CDR2 FQGNSA. CDR3 sequence: CASSLAVNMLGGYEQFF. Here the CDR3 DNA reads TGTGCCAGCAGCTTAGCCGTCAATATGCTAGGCGGGTATGAGCAGTTCTTC.

This clonotype was counted a single time. This chain uses TRBV20-1 with TRBJ1-5; D unclear. The germline V and J ends were trimmed by 3 bases and 0 bases, with 6 bases remaining between them. This CDR3 region has 13 residues. The germline V gene encodes CDR1 DFQATT and CDR2 SNEGSKA (reference sequence). The CDR3 region has the DNA TGCAGTGCTAGCAGGTTTAGCAATCAGCCCCAGCATTTT. Protein: CSASRFSNQPQHF.

This clonotype occurred a few times. The V gene is TRBV11-1, the J gene TRBJ2-1; a weak D match, TRBD1 (5 bases). Trimming stripped 5 bases from V and 6 bases from J, with 17 bases between. CDR3 size: 15 residues. Germline CDR1 is SGHAT and CDR2 is FQDESV (reference sequence). CDR3 amino acids: CASSPSLRVSNEQFF. The CDR3 coding sequence is TGTGCCAGCAGCCCATCTCTCAGGGTCTCCAATGAGCAGTTCTTC.

The chain has TRBV11-2 and TRBJ1-2; TRBD1 matches at 7 bases. This CDR3 region has 14 residues. The trim removed 3 bases at V and 5 bases at J, leaving 6 bases unmatched. The germline gives CDR1 SGHAT, CDR2 FQNNGV. CDR3 amino acids: CASSFRGQTYGYTF. The CDR3 DNA is TGTGCCAGCAGCTTCCGGGGACAGACTTATGGCTACACCTTC.